The 5 T cell receptor beta chains reported below all come from one sample, sequenced in a study of vaccination effects on CD4 cells after COVID-19. Ahead of sequencing, the ViraFEST assay grew antigen-specific CD4+ T cells using viral peptide pools. At the end of about ten days of culture, CD4+ T cells were isolated. Sequencing used immunoSEQ multiplex PCR; TCRdb keeps in-frame clones, though not all of them. The profile shows 14,000 or so clones, more than 65% of them singletons. Their specific antigens are unknown. This sample comprised CD4+ T cells from PBMCs cultured with HCoV-229E spike peptides, obtained before COVID-19 vaccination. The receptors here all came from a human donor who received a COVID-19 vaccine.

The genes are TRBV7-8 and TRBJ2-7; no definite D call. The CDR3 is made up of 14 amino acids. V dropped 1 base and J dropped 0 bases, with 7 bases sitting between them. CDR1 is SGHVS, CDR2 FQNEAQ, per germline. The CDR3 nucleotides are TGTGCCAGCAGCTTAGTAACATCCTCCTACGAGCAGTACTTC. Amino acids: CASSLVTSSYEQYF.

This clone was seen only once. The gene calls are TRBV2 and TRBJ1-2; no reliable D call. Germline values: CDR1 SNHLY, CDR2 FYNNEI. The germline V and J ends were trimmed by 4 bases and 5 bases, with 8 bases remaining between them. The CDR3 extends over 12 amino acids. Here the CDR3 reads CASSVNAYGYTF. The CDR3 bases are TGTGCCAGCAGTGTGAATGCTTATGGCTACACCTTC. The full variable domain, rest sourced from reference TRBV2 and TRBJ1-2, is EPEVTQTPSHQVTQMGQEVILRCVPISNHLYFYWYRQILGQKVEFLVSFYNNEISEKSEIFDDQFSVERPDGSNFTLKIRSTKLEDSAMYFCASSVNAYGYTFGSGTRLTVV.

This chain connects TRBV11-3 to TRBJ2-3; D ambiguous. The V end lost 2 bases, the J end lost 4 bases, and 10 bases lay between the germline ends. Germline V gives CDR1 SGHNT, CDR2 YENEEA. CDR3 length: 14 amino acids. Here the CDR3 reads CASSLSSGPDTQYF. CDR3 DNA sequence: TGTGCCAGCAGCTTATCTTCCGGGCCAGATACGCAGTATTTT.

The chain links TRBV7-9 to TRBJ1-1, with 8 bases that match TRBD1. Trimming at V came to 7 bases and at J to 2 bases, leaving 9 bases not matched to a gene. This CDR3 has 15 amino acids. Germline lookup yields CDR1 SEHNR and CDR2 FQNEAQ (reference sequence). The CDR3 spells CASNAPGQGNTEAFF. The CDR3 DNA reads TGTGCCAGCAACGCCCCCGGACAGGGCAACACTGAAGCTTTCTTT.

The V and J genes are TRBV7-8 and TRBJ1-2; TRBD1 matches at 8 bases. V lost 5 bases and J lost 8; bases outside the gene matches: 7. Germline CDR1 and CDR2: SGHVS and FQNEAQ. CDR3 size: 13 residues. The CDR3 region is CASSSGQGRGYTF. The CDR3 DNA is TGTGCCAGCAGCAGCGGACAGGGTCGCGGCTACACCTTC.